A single sample gave rise to the 5 T cell receptor beta chains below, sequenced in a study of T cell changes during pregnancy in multiple sclerosis. Here immunoSEQ multiplex PCR was the method, and the copy in TCRdb shows in-frame clones only, minus some. This sample yields 30,000 to 35,000 clones, of which about 91% are seen a single time; approximately 6.6% belongs to the top ten. This specimen was CD8+ T cells from peripheral blood mononuclear cells, taken in the second trimester of pregnancy. The receptors derive from a female donor with multiple sclerosis, enrolled in a pregnancy study.

The chain is built from TRBV5-1 and TRBJ2-7, with TRBD1 identical over 10 bases. Germline CDR1 reads SGHRS; CDR2 reads YFSETQ. V gave up 2 bases and J gave up 1 base; unmatched junction bases: 3. CDR3 size: 15 residues. The CDR3 protein is CASSFRDRGSYEQYF. The CDR3, as DNA: TGCGCCAGCAGCTTCCGGGACAGGGGTTCCTACGAGCAGTACTTC.

The chain joins TRBV5-5 to TRBJ1-1; D unclear. The V gene's germline CDR1 is SGHKS and CDR2 YYEKEE (reference sequence). Trimming took off 4 bases at V and 1 base at J, with 11 bases between the two ends. The CDR3 has 14 residues. The CDR3 is CASSPRHGNTEAFF. In nucleotides, the CDR3 is TGTGCCAGCAGCCCACGACATGGGAACACTGAAGCTTTCTTT.

Concerning this clone itself: An end of the junction differs from the germline gene, which may be a read error. V is TRBV7-7 and J is TRBJ2-2; 10 bases agree with TRBD2. Germline V CDR1 and CDR2: SSHAT, FNYEAQ (reference sequence). The CDR3 is made up of 16 amino acids. The CDR3 DNA reads TGTGCTAGCAGCTTAGCCCTAGCGGGAGTTGCCGGGGAGCTGTTTTTT. This gives the protein CASSLALAGVAGELFF. The complete variable domain, with remaining parts taken from reference TRBV7-7 and TRBJ2-2, reads GAGVSQSPRYKVTKRGQDVTLRCDPISSHATLYWYQQALGQGPEFLTYFNYEAQPDKSGLPSDRFSAERPEGSISTLTIQRTEQRDSAMYRCASSLALAGVAGELFFGEGSRLTVL.

The chain combines TRBV30 with TRBJ2-1; D is uncertain. CDR1 and CDR2 (germline): GTSNPN, SVGIG (reference sequence). The CDR3 contains 13 residues. Trimming pared 2 bases from V and 7 bases from J, leaving 12 bases between. CDR3 sequence (DNA): TGTGCCTGGAGTATACTACGCGGAAATGAGCAGTTCTTC. Amino acid sequence: CAWSILRGNEQFF.

The chain links TRBV7-9 to TRBJ2-7; 7 bases line up with TRBD2. Per the germline V gene, CDR1 is SEHNR and CDR2 is FQNEAQ (reference sequence). With 0 bases clipped from V and 4 bases from J, the junction kept 3 bases outside the gene matches. The CDR3 covers 14 residues. The CDR3 protein is CASSLAGGPYEQYF. CDR3 coding DNA: TGTGCCAGCAGCTTAGCGGGAGGGCCTTACGAGCAGTACTTC.